These T cell receptor beta chains were read from a single sample in a study of blood T cell repertoires in COVID-19. Profiling relied on immunoSEQ multiplex PCR, and the TCRdb table lists in-frame clones only, not all of them. This repertoire shows about 200,000 clones, almost 85% found once; its top ten account for 12%. Sequenced: peripheral blood. These receptors all stem from a woman aged 40 to 50 with acute or convalescent COVID-19. The CDR3 runs from the conserved cysteine through the conserved F or W. Fields, in order: J gene, V gene, clone size, D gene, CDR3 DNA, CDR3 protein. The D gene is left open where the match is weak. The size of a clone is reported for some rows only, either as once, few or many, or as a class for expanded clones.

J gene: TRBJ1-2
V gene: TRBV7-2
clone size: -
D gene: -
CDR3 DNA: TGTGCCAGCAGCTTAGTCCAGAGGAACTATGGCTACACCTTC
CDR3 protein: CASSLVQRNYGYTF

J gene: TRBJ2-2
V gene: TRBV15
clone size: -
D gene: -
CDR3 DNA: TGTGCCACCAGCAGAGGAAGCTCGAACACCGGGGAGCTGTTTTTT
CDR3 protein: CATSRGSSNTGELFF

J gene: TRBJ2-2
V gene: TRBV5-6
clone size: -
D gene: -
CDR3 DNA: TGTGCCAGCAGCTCCCCCCTGGGACACCCCACCGGGGAGCTGTTTTTT
CDR3 protein: CASSSPLGHPTGELFF

J gene: TRBJ2-1
V gene: TRBV6-6
clone size: -
D gene: -
CDR3 DNA: TGTGCCAGCAGTTACTCCCTTCAGAACTACAATGAGCAGTTCTTC
CDR3 protein: CASSYSLQNYNEQFF

J gene: TRBJ1-1
V gene: TRBV19
clone size: -
D gene: TRBD1
CDR3 DNA: TGTGCCAGTAGTGGCCAACAGGGGGCCACTGAAGCTTTCTTT
CDR3 protein: CASSGQQGATEAFF

J gene: TRBJ1-1
V gene: TRBV12-3/TRBV12-4
clone size: once
D gene: -
CDR3 DNA: TGTGCCAGCAGTTCTGTGTGGCAAGCTTTCTTT
CDR3 protein: CASSSVWQAFF

J gene: TRBJ1-2
V gene: TRBV5-6
clone size: -
D gene: -
CDR3 DNA: TGTGCCAGCAGCTTGGGGACAGCCCCTAACTATGGCTACACCTTC
CDR3 protein: CASSLGTAPNYGYTF

J gene: TRBJ1-4
V gene: TRBV3-1/TRBV3-2
clone size: -
D gene: -
CDR3 DNA: TGTGCCAGCAGTCGGATCACGGGGGGCAGAGTTGGAAAACTGTTTTTT
CDR3 protein: CASSRITGGRVGKLFF

J gene: TRBJ2-1
V gene: TRBV6-6
clone size: -
D gene: TRBD1
CDR3 DNA: TGTGCCAGCAGCCTATTTACCGGGACAGATTACAATGAGCAGTTCTTC
CDR3 protein: CASSLFTGTDYNEQFF

J gene: TRBJ2-1
V gene: TRBV5-1
clone size: -
D gene: -
CDR3 DNA: TGCGCCAGCAGAACAGGGTCCTACAATGAGCAGTTCTTC
CDR3 protein: CASRTGSYNEQFF

J gene: TRBJ1-3
V gene: TRBV10-3
clone size: -
D gene: TRBD1
CDR3 DNA: TGTGCCATCAGTGGCACAGGGGTCCCTGGAAACACCATATATTTT
CDR3 protein: CAISGTGVPGNTIYF

J gene: TRBJ1-3
V gene: TRBV5-6
clone size: -
D gene: -
CDR3 DNA: TGTGCCAGCAGCTTGGGTACTGGAAACACCATATATTTT
CDR3 protein: CASSLGTGNTIYF

J gene: TRBJ1-2
V gene: TRBV27
clone size: -
D gene: -
CDR3 DNA: TGTGCCAGCAGGACGGGGTTCCTGGATGGCTACACCTTC
CDR3 protein: CASRTGFLDGYTF

J gene: TRBJ2-3
V gene: TRBV7-8
clone size: -
D gene: TRBD1
CDR3 DNA: TGTGCCAGCAGCAGGGCGACAGGGGGCGCAGATACGCAGTATTTT
CDR3 protein: CASSRATGGADTQYF

J gene: TRBJ2-1
V gene: TRBV3-1/TRBV3-2
clone size: -
D gene: -
CDR3 DNA: TGTGCCAGCAGCTACAAGGTCCGGAGCTCCTACAATGAGCAGTTCTTC
CDR3 protein: CASSYKVRSSYNEQFF

J gene: TRBJ1-1
V gene: TRBV19
clone size: once
D gene: -
CDR3 DNA: TGTGCCAGTAGTATGGGCACCAAGGAGGGCACTGAAGCTTTCTTT
CDR3 protein: CASSMGTKEGTEAFF

J gene: TRBJ2-3
V gene: TRBV3-1/TRBV3-2
clone size: -
D gene: -
CDR3 DNA: TGTGCCAGCAGCCAAGAGGGACTTACGCAGTATTTT
CDR3 protein: CASSQEGLTQYF

J gene: TRBJ2-5
V gene: TRBV19
clone size: few
D gene: -
CDR3 DNA: TGTGCCAGTAAAGGCAGGGGGAGGGAGACCCAGTACTTC
CDR3 protein: CASKGRGRETQYF

J gene: TRBJ1-5
V gene: TRBV4-3
clone size: -
D gene: -
CDR3 DNA: TGCGCCAGCAGCCAAGAGAGGGTTAGAGAGCCCCAGCATTTT
CDR3 protein: CASSQERVREPQHF

J gene: TRBJ2-1
V gene: TRBV4-1
clone size: -
D gene: TRBD2
CDR3 DNA: TGCGCCAGCAGCCAAGTCCCAGCGGGGGGGCGGAATGAGCAGTTCTTC
CDR3 protein: CASSQVPAGGRNEQFF

J gene: TRBJ2-1
V gene: TRBV2
clone size: -
D gene: -
CDR3 DNA: TGTGCCAGCAGTGAGTTTTCTAGCAATGAGCAGTTCTTC
CDR3 protein: CASSEFSSNEQFF

J gene: TRBJ1-1
V gene: TRBV3-1/TRBV3-2
clone size: -
D gene: TRBD1
CDR3 DNA: TGTGCCAGCAGCCAATCTTTTACAGGGGACACTGAAGCTTTCTTT
CDR3 protein: CASSQSFTGDTEAFF

J gene: TRBJ2-7
V gene: TRBV5-4
clone size: -
D gene: TRBD2
CDR3 DNA: TGTGCCAGCAGCTTGGGGGAGCGGGACTTCGAGCAGTACTTC
CDR3 protein: CASSLGERDFEQYF